The clone carrying this T cell receptor beta chain was observed a handful of times. The antigen remains unidentified. Trimming took off 3 bases at V and 3 bases at J, with 19 bases between the two ends. Germline V gene sequence: CDR1 MDHEN, CDR2 SYDVKM. The CDR3 contains 17 residues. The data stem from a study of blood T cells in healthy people across ages. Findings and caveats of the study: Relative to aged donors, long-lived donors carried more naive CD4+ cells and displayed higher diversity. The lack of PBMC sorting stopped any conclusive naive versus antigen-experienced comparison.

A J-beta primer mix and a sample-barcoded 5' primer were used in a second PCR of about 6 to 12 cycles. Each CDR3 protein gets one entry after TCRdb re-called the 5' RACE reads with MiXCR. The sample shows over 450,000 distinct CDR3 sequences, about 25% of them seen only once. These data were likewise used in another study, on T cells of mothers and their children.

The sequenced sample was blood. The receptor was isolated from a boy younger than 18 in good health. V is TRBV28 and J is TRBJ2-3; D tentatively fits TRBD1 or TRBD2 (5 bases each). CDR3 region: CASSFAGTPLGTDTQYF. As DNA, the CDR3 is TGTGCCAGCAGTTTCGCCGGGACCCCCCTTGGGACAGATACGCAGTATTTT.